This is a list of T cell receptor beta chains from one sample in a study of T-cell reconstitution after alpha-beta-depleted transplantation in children. MiXCR, run by TCRdb on the PCR reads, gives a single entry per CDR3 protein. The sample consists of about 870,000 distinct CDR3 sequences, roughly 15% of them appearing once. The sequencing used PBMCs, mostly from graft donor cells, collected 360 days after TCRalphabeta/CD19-depleted stem cell transplant. These receptors all come from a male patient aged 10 to 17 who had a stem cell transplant for acute lymphoblastic leukemia, so the T cells may come from the graft donor. CDR3s leave out the opening cysteine and the closing phenylalanine or tryptophan. The order of the fields is CDR3 protein, V gene, J gene.

SARTSGRRNTQY,TRBV20-1,TRBJ2-3
ASSLAGIYNEQF,TRBV7-9,TRBJ2-1
SARGGTGIGKTQY,TRBV20-1,TRBJ2-5
ASSPPPGAGANVLT,TRBV28,TRBJ2-6
AISAWGTSGSRYEQY,TRBV10-3,TRBJ2-7
ASSEAGIAKNIQY,TRBV25-1,TRBJ2-4
ASSFGPGATGELF,TRBV5-5,TRBJ2-2
ASSLYPGPPNQPQH,TRBV12-3/TRBV12-4,TRBJ1-5
ASSFNNEQY,TRBV5-1,TRBJ2-7
ASSYSGTGASPGNEQF,TRBV6-5,TRBJ2-1
SAGPGNQETQY,TRBV20-1,TRBJ2-5
ASQNGGNYGYT,TRBV2,TRBJ1-2
ATSRGLRPGLAGGGYEQY,TRBV15,TRBJ2-7
ASGRTRQETQY,TRBV12-3/TRBV12-4,TRBJ2-5
ASSPIAGRYEQY,TRBV12-3/TRBV12-4,TRBJ2-7
ASSLVGAGVSPLH,TRBV11-2,TRBJ1-6
ASSLEVSHEQY,TRBV5-1,TRBJ2-7
ASSDPARTYYEQY,TRBV25-1,TRBJ2-7
ASSFRGGCGEQY,TRBV7-2,TRBJ2-7
SASNTRGARHRVFTSSGANVLT,TRBV20-1,TRBJ2-6
ASSPISGLGTQY,TRBV11-2,TRBJ2-5
ASMKTENYGYT,TRBV5-5,TRBJ1-2
ASSKRARVAVIPLEETQY,TRBV21-1,TRBJ2-5
SANDRSDTQY,TRBV20-1,TRBJ2-3
ASSYATGKETQY,TRBV6-5,TRBJ2-5
ASSSPARERGTDTQY,TRBV7-8,TRBJ2-3
SVERDRSTDTQY,TRBV29-1,TRBJ2-3
ASSPTGSQPQH,TRBV12-3/TRBV12-4,TRBJ1-5
ASSLTEAGIAF,TRBV7-3,TRBJ1-1
ASSVETGGTGNTIY,TRBV9,TRBJ1-3
ASSLGAAGELF,TRBV6-6,TRBJ2-2
SVEVPGHRPYGYT,TRBV29-1,TRBJ1-2
SASPASGTDTQY,TRBV20-1,TRBJ2-3
ASSFREVATYNEQF,TRBV12-3/TRBV12-4,TRBJ2-1
SARPRQGGYNEQF,TRBV20-1,TRBJ2-1
ASTLQSVLT,TRBV12-3/TRBV12-4,TRBJ2-6
ATSPDYLQETQY,TRBV15,TRBJ2-5
ASSQVMSYEQY,TRBV4-1,TRBJ2-7
SVEITSSTDTQY,TRBV29-1,TRBJ2-3
ASSEMTGKY,TRBV7-8,TRBJ2-7
SVEDQGLAPADTQY,TRBV29-1,TRBJ2-3
SVLILVGAEAF,TRBV29-1,TRBJ1-1
ASSLKAGQYQETQY,TRBV5-1,TRBJ2-5
SARIGVRGTDTQY,TRBV20-1,TRBJ2-3
ASQLVAGHYEQY,TRBV5-1,TRBJ2-7
ASSQATNEKLF,TRBV3-1,TRBJ1-4
ASSPVGYNEQF,TRBV18,TRBJ2-1
ASSPMKGVYEQY,TRBV18,TRBJ2-7
ASSWGDSSYEQY,TRBV7-6,TRBJ2-7
ASSEWGGTGEQF,TRBV25-1,TRBJ2-1
ASSRLPTSGRQWGTQY,TRBV7-6,TRBJ2-5
ASSLLTPSYNEQF,TRBV6-5,TRBJ2-1
ASSLKWGSSYEQY,TRBV5-1,TRBJ2-7
ASSPNTEAF,TRBV18,TRBJ1-1